The T cell receptor beta chain described here comes from a study of glioma-infiltrating T cells after dendritic cell vaccination. As for the study in general: Autologous tumor lysate was loaded overnight onto monocyte-derived dendritic cells grown 7 to 8 days with IL-4 and GM-CSF. Dendritic cell vaccine was injected intradermally three times, biweekly.

Per the germline V gene, CDR1 is SGHKS and CDR2 is YYEKEE (reference sequence). Trimming left V 5 bases short and J 15 bases short, with 15 bases between. The CDR3 covers 11 residues. Study-level results: Few patients contributed both blood and tumor specimens.

The protocol was immunoSEQ multiplex PCR, while the TCRdb copy is restricted to in-frame clones and leaves out a portion. The data show about 76,000 clones, roughly 91% seen once. Time point: after dendritic cell vaccination, including at tumor progression/relapse. Selection required adequate fresh-frozen tumor tissue plus more than two years' survival data. Of note for this clone: Its target is not known.

This sequence originates from a human donor with glioblastoma. The J gene is TRBJ1-5, the V gene TRBV5-5; D is possibly TRBD1 (5 bases). Sequenced material: blood, taken after dendritic cell vaccination. This CDR3 is CASSPGGTWHF. The DNA of the CDR3 is TGTGCCAGCAGTCCGGGGGGGACCTGGCATTTT.